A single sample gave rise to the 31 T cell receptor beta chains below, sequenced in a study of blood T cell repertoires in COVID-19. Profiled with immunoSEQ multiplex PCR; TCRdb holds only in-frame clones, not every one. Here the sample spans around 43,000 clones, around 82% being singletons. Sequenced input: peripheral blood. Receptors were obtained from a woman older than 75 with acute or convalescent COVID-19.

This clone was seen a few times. The DNA for the CDR3 is TGTGCCAGCAGCACTCGGGACAGGGGGGGAAAACTGTTTTTT. Its protein is CASSTRDRGGKLFF. The V and J genes are TRBV27 and TRBJ1-4; 11 bases line up with TRBD1. There are 14 residues in the CDR3. Germline values: CDR1 MNHEY, CDR2 SMNVEV (reference sequence). The J segment lost 10 bases and the V segment lost 6 bases, leaving 7 bases of the junction unmatched.

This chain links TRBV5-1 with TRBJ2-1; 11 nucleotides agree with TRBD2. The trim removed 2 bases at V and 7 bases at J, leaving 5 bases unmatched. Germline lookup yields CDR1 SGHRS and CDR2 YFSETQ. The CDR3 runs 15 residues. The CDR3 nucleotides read TGCGCCAGCAGCTTATTACTAGCGGGAGAGAATGAGCAGTTCTTC. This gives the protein CASSLLLAGENEQFF.

The CDR3: CASSAGLSNTGELFF. The CDR3 nucleotides are TGTGCCAGCAGCGCGGGACTCTCAAACACCGGGGAGCTGTTTTTT. The gene calls are TRBV9 and TRBJ2-2; TRBD2 is a possible D gene (6 bases). V was trimmed by 3 bases and J by 2 bases, leaving 11 bases between them. This CDR3 has 15 residues. Germline V CDR1 and CDR2: SGDLS, YYNGEE.

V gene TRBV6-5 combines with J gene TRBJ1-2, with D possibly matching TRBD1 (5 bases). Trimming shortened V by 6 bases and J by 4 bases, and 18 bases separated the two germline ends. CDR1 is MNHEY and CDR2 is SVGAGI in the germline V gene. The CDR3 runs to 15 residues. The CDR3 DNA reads TGTGCCAGCAGGCTAACTGAAAGACAGCTCTATGGCTACACCTTC. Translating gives CASRLTERQLYGYTF.

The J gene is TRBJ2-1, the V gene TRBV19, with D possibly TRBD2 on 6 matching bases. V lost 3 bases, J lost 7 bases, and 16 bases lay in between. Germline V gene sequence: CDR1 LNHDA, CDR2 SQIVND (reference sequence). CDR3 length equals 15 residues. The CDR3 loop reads CASSIGTGVVNEQFF. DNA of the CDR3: TGTGCCAGTAGTATTGGAACGGGAGTTGTTAATGAGCAGTTCTTC.

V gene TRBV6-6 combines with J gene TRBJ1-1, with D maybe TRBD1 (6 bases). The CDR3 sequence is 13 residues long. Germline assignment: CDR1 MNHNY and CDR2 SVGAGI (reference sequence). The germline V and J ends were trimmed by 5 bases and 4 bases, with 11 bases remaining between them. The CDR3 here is CASSPTGRTEAFF. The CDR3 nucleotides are TGTGCCAGCAGTCCGACAGGCCGCACTGAAGCTTTCTTT.

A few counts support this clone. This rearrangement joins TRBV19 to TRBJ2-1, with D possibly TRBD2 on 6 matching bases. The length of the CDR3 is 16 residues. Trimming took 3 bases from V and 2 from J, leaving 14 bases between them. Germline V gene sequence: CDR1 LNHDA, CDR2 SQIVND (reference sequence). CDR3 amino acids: CASSMATGAAYNEQFF. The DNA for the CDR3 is TGTGCCAGTAGTATGGCTACGGGAGCGGCCTACAATGAGCAGTTCTTC.

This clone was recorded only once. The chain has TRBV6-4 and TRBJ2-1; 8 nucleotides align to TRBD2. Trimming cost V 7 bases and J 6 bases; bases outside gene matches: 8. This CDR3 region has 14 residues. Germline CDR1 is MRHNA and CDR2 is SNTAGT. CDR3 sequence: CASKVLAESNEQFF. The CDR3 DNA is TGTGCCAGCAAAGTACTAGCGGAATCCAATGAGCAGTTCTTC.

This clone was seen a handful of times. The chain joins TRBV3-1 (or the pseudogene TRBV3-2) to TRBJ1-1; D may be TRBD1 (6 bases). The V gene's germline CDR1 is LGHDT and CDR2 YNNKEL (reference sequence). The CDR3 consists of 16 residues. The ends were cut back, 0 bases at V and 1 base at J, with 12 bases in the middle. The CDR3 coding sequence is TGTGCCAGCAGCCAAGAGCTCGGGACAACGAACACTGAAGCTTTCTTT. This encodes CASSQELGTTNTEAFF.

For the CDR3, the DNA is TGTGCCAGTAGTATACAGGGAGCGGGTGGGAATGGCTACACCTTC. It codes for CASSIQGAGGNGYTF. This chain joins TRBV19 and TRBJ1-2; TRBD1 might be the D (5 bases). Germline values: CDR1 LNHDA, CDR2 SQIVND (reference sequence). V was pared by 2 bases and J by 6 bases, with 16 bases between. The CDR3 extends over 15 amino acids.

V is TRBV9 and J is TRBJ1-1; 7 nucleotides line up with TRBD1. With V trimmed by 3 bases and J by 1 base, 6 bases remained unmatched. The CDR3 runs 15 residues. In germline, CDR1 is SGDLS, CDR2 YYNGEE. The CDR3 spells CASSARQGGNTEAFF. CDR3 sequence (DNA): TGTGCCAGCAGCGCAAGACAGGGAGGGAACACTGAAGCTTTCTTT.

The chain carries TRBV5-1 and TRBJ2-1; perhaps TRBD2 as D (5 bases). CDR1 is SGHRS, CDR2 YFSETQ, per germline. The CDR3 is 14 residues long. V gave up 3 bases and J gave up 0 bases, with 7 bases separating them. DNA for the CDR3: TGCGCCAGCAGCTCCGGAGGCTCCTACAATGAGCAGTTCTTC. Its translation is CASSSGGSYNEQFF.

The CDR3 nucleotides are TGTGCCAGCAGTTATCGGGAGGGGTCCTATAATTCACCCCTCCACTTT. Translating gives CASSYREGSYNSPLHF. The gene calls are TRBV6-5 and TRBJ1-6, with D perhaps TRBD1 (5 bases). Per germline, CDR1 MNHEY and CDR2 SVGAGI. The CDR3 consists of 16 residues. Trimming took off 3 bases at V and 1 base at J, with 10 bases between the two ends.

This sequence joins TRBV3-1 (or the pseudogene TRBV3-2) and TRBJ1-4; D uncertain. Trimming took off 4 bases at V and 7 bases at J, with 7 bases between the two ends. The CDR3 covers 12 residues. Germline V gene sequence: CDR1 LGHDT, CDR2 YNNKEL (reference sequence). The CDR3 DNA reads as TGTGCCAGCAGCCTAGCGGGTGAAAAACTGTTTTTT. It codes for CASSLAGEKLFF.

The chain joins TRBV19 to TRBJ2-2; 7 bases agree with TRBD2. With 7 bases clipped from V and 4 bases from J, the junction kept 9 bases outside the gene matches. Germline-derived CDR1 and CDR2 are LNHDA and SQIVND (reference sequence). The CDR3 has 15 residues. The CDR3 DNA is TGTGCCAGTACTCGGACGGGAGGACTCACCGGGGAGCTGTTTTTT. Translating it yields CASTRTGGLTGELFF.

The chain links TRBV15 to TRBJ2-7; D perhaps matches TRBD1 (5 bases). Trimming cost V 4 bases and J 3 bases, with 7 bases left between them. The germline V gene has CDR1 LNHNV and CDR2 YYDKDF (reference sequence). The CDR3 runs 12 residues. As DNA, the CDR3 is TGTGCCACCAGCACAGGGAACTACGAGCAGTACTTC. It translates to CATSTGNYEQYF. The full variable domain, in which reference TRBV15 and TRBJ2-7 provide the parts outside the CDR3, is DAMVIQNPRYQVTQFGKPVTLSCSQTLNHNVMYWYQQKSSQAPKLLFHYYDKDFNNEADTPDNFQSRRPNTSFCFLDIRSPGLGDTAMYLCATSTGNYEQYFGPGTRLTVT.

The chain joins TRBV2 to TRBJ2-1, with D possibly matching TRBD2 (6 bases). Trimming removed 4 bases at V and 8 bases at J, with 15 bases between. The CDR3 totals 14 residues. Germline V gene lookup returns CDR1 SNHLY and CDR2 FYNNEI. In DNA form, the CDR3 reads TGTGCCAGCAGTGCCCGCGGGATCCCACATGAGCAGTTCTTC. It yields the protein CASSARGIPHEQFF.

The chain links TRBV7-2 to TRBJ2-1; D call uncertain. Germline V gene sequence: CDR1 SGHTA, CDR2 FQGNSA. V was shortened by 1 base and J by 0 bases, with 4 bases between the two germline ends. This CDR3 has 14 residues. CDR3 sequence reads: CASSLESSYNEQFF. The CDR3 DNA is TGTGCCAGCAGCTTAGAGAGCTCCTACAATGAGCAGTTCTTC.

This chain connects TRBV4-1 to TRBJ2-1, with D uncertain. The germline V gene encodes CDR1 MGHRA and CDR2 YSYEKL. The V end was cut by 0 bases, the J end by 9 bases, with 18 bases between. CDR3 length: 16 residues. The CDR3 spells CASSQESEFGSGEQFF. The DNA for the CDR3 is TGCGCCAGCAGCCAAGAGAGCGAGTTCGGATCGGGTGAGCAGTTCTTC.

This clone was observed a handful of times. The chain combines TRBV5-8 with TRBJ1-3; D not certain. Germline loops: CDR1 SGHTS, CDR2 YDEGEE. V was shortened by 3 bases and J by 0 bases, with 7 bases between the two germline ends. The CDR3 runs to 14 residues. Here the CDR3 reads CASSYRDSGNTIYF. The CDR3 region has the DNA TGTGCCAGCAGCTACCGGGACTCTGGAAACACCATATATTTT.

This CDR3 is CAIRAEQGVTGNTIYF. CDR3 bases: TGTGCCATCAGGGCGGAACAGGGAGTTACTGGAAACACCATATATTTT. The chain has TRBV10-3 and TRBJ1-3; D is perhaps TRBD1 (6 bases). V lost 6 bases to trimming and J lost 2 bases, with 17 bases between them. CDR3 length: 16 amino acids. Germline V gene lookup returns CDR1 ENHRY and CDR2 SYGVKD.

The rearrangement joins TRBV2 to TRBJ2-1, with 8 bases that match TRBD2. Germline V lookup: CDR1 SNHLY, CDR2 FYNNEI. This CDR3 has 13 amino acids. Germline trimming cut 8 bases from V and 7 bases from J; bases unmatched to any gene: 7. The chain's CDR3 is CASWAGGLNEQFF. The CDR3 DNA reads TGTGCCAGCTGGGCGGGAGGTCTTAATGAGCAGTTCTTC. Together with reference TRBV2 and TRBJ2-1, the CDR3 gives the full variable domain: EPEVTQTPSHQVTQMGQEVILRCVPISNHLYFYWYRQILGQKVEFLVSFYNNEISEKSEIFDDQFSVERPDGSNFTLKIRSTKLEDSAMYFCASWAGGLNEQFFGPGTRLTVL.

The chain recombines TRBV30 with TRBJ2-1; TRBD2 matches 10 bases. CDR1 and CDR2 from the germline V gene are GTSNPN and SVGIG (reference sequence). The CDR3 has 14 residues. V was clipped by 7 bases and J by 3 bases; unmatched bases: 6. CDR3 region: CAYLAGVSYNEQFF. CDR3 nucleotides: TGTGCCTACCTAGCGGGAGTAAGCTACAATGAGCAGTTCTTC.

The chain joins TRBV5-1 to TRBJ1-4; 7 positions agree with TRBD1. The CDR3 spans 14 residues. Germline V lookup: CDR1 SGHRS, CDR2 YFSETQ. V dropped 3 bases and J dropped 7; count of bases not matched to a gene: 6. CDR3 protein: CASSSTSGGEKLFF. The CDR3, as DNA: TGCGCCAGCAGCTCCACTTCAGGGGGTGAAAAACTGTTTTTT. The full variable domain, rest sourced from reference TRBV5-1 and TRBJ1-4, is KAGVTQTPRYLIKTRGQQVTLSCSPISGHRSVSWYQQTPGQGLQFLFEYFSETQRNKGNFPGRFSGRQFSNSRSEMNVSTLELGDSALYLCASSSTSGGEKLFFGSGTQLSVL.

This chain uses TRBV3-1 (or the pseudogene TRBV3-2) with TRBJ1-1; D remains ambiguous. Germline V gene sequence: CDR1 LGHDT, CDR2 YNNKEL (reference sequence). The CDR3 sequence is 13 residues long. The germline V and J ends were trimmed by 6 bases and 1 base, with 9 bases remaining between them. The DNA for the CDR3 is TGTGCCAGCAGTTTCACAGCGAACACTGAAGCTTTCTTT. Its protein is CASSFTANTEAFF.

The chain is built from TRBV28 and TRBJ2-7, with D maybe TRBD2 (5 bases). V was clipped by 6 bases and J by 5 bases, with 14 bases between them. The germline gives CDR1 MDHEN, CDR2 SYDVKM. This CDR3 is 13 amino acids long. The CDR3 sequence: CASRLGRYNEQYF. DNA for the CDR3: TGTGCCAGCAGACTAGGTCGCTACAACGAGCAGTACTTC.

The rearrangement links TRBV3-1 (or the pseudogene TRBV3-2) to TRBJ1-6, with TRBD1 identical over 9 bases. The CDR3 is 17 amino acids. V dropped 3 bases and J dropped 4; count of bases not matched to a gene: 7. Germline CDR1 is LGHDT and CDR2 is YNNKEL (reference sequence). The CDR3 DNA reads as TGTGCCAGCAGCCAGGGACAGGGAACCCTATATAATTCACCCCTCCACTTT. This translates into CASSQGQGTLYNSPLHF.

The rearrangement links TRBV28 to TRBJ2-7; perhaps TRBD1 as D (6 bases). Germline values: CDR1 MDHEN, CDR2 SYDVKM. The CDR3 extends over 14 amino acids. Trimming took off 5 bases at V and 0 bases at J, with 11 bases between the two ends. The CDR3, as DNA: TGTGCCAGCAGTCTACTAGGGGGCTCCTACGAGCAGTACTTC. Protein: CASSLLGGSYEQYF.

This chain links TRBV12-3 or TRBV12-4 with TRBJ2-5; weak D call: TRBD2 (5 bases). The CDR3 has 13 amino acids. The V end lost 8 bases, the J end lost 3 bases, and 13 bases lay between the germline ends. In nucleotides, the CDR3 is TGTGCCAGCGGGCGGCTAGCAAAAGAGACCCAGTACTTC. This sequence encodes CASGRLAKETQYF.

As DNA, the CDR3 is TGTGCCAGCAGCTTAGCGTCGTTAGCGGGATTCTACAATGAGCAGTTCTTC. Its translation: CASSLASLAGFYNEQFF. This rearrangement joins TRBV7-9 to TRBJ2-1, with 8 nucleotides matching TRBD2. J was trimmed by 3 bases and V by 0 bases; bases with no gene match: 7. The germline V gene encodes CDR1 SEHNR and CDR2 FQNEAQ (reference sequence). This CDR3 has 17 residues. Together with reference TRBV7-9 and TRBJ2-1, the CDR3 gives the full variable domain: DTGVSQNPRHKITKRGQNVTFRCDPISEHNRLYWYRQTLGQGPEFLTYFQNEAQLEKSRLLSDRFSAERPKGSFSTLEIQRTEQGDSAMYLCASSLASLAGFYNEQFFGPGTRLTVL.

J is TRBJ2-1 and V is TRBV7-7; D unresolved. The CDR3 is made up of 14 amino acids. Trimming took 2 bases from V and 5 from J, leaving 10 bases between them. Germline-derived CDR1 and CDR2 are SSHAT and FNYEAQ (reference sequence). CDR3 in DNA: TGTGCCAGCAGCTTATCCCTAAATAACAATGAGCAGTTCTTC. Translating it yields CASSLSLNNNEQFF.